The 9 T cell receptor beta chains given below trace back to one sample, sequenced in a study of cytomegalovirus exposure and HLA in healthy donors. PCR used 60 Vbeta primers and 13 Jbeta primers. Generated by immunoSEQ multiplex PCR, the TCRdb table keeps only in-frame clones and is missing some. Of about 90,000 clones listed, about two thirds are singletons. What was sequenced was PBMCs. The receptors come from a woman aged 45 to 65 in good health and CMV-seropositive.

The CDR3 DNA reads TGCGCCAGCAGCCAAGGATTTGGGAAGGGAGCAGATACGCAGTATTTT. Translating it yields CASSQGFGKGADTQYF. The chain combines TRBV4-1 with TRBJ2-3; tentatively, D is TRBD2 (5 bases). V was shortened by 1 base and J by 4 bases, with 15 bases between the two germline ends. The CDR3 sequence is 16 residues long. Germline V gene sequence: CDR1 MGHRA, CDR2 YSYEKL.

This clone was observed a handful of times. The chain joins TRBV11-1 to TRBJ2-2; TRBD1 matches 7 bases. Germline V CDR1 and CDR2: SGHAT, FQDESV (reference sequence). J was trimmed by 7 bases and V by 8 bases; bases with no gene match: 7. The CDR3 spans 13 residues. CDR3 bases: TGTGCCAGCGGACAGGAAGCTGACGGGGAGCTGTTTTTT. Residues: CASGQEADGELFF.

The chain links TRBV5-1 to TRBJ2-2, with D possibly being TRBD1 (6 bases). Per germline, CDR1 SGHRS and CDR2 YFSETQ. The CDR3 length is 18 residues. Trimming shortened V by 0 bases and J by 4 bases, and 19 bases separated the two germline ends. The CDR3 nucleotides are TGCGCCAGCAGCTTGGTCTTACTAACAGGGTTAGGCACCGGGGAGCTGTTTTTT. It specifies CASSLVLLTGLGTGELFF.

The chain recombines TRBV5-4 with TRBJ2-3; weak D call: TRBD2 (5 bases). CDR3 length: 15 residues. Germline assignment: CDR1 SGHNT and CDR2 YYREEE (reference sequence). Deletions cut 0 bases from V and 5 bases from J, with 13 bases between. CDR3 sequence reads: CASSLGGPRGDTQYF. The CDR3 nucleotides are TGTGCCAGCAGCTTGGGAGGGCCCCGCGGAGATACGCAGTATTTT.

This clone was seen just once. The chain is built from TRBV15 and TRBJ2-5, with TRBD2 identical over 8 bases. The CDR3 is 17 amino acids. Unmatched junction bases numbered 12, after V lost 5 bases and J lost 1 base. CDR1 is LNHNV and CDR2 is YYDKDF in the germline V gene (reference sequence). The CDR3 DNA reads TGTGCCACCAGCTCTCCCTTGGGACTAGGGACCCAAGAGACCCAGTACTTC. Its protein is CATSSPLGLGTQETQYF.

In this sample, this clone turned up a few times. The chain is built from TRBV9 and TRBJ1-3; D remains unclear. V lost 4 bases to trimming and J lost 2 bases, with 13 bases between them. The CDR3 covers 15 residues. In germline, CDR1 is SGDLS, CDR2 YYNGEE. The CDR3 loop reads CASSPRSQTGNTIYF. The CDR3 region has the DNA TGTGCCAGCAGCCCTCGAAGTCAGACTGGAAACACCATATATTTT.

J is TRBJ1-1 and V is TRBV14; D not certain. The CDR3 has 14 residues. Germline CDR1 is SGHDN and CDR2 is FVKESK. V was trimmed by 2 bases and J by 3 bases, leaving 10 bases between them. CDR3 region: CASSQRTGDTEAFF. The CDR3 nucleotides are TGTGCCAGCAGCCAACGGACTGGAGACACTGAAGCTTTCTTT. Full variable domain (rest looked up from reference TRBV14 and TRBJ1-1): EAGVTQFPSHSVIEKGQTVTLRCDPISGHDNLYWYRRVMGKEIKFLLHFVKESKQDESGMPNNRFLAERTGGTYSTLKVQPAELEDSGVYFCASSQRTGDTEAFFGQGTRLTVV.

This chain uses TRBV27 with TRBJ1-1; 7 positions agree with TRBD1. The CDR3 sequence is 13 residues long. Unmatched junction bases numbered 2, after V lost 3 bases and J lost 4 bases. Germline CDR1 reads MNHEY; CDR2 reads SMNVEV (reference sequence). Here the CDR3 DNA reads TGTGCCAGCAGTTTCCCAGGGGGCACTGAAGCTTTCTTT. Residues: CASSFPGGTEAFF.

This chain links TRBV14 with TRBJ2-5; 7 positions agree with TRBD1. CDR3 size: 16 residues. The germline V gene has CDR1 SGHDN and CDR2 FVKESK. V was pared by 4 bases and J by 2 bases, with 10 bases of the junction left unmatched. The CDR3: CASSRHAGTVQETQYF. The CDR3 DNA is TGTGCCAGCAGCCGCCACGCCGGGACAGTACAAGAGACCCAGTACTTC.